This record concerns one T cell receptor beta chain sequence. Its antigen is currently not known. Base qualities are missing; no much larger clone stands one base away. The CDR3 regions of human TCRbeta chains were analyzed by immunosequencing. Turning to the authors' computational methods: TCRs in the repertoires were matched against a reference library of SARS-CoV-2-specific TCRs that had been generated with the MIRA antigen-specificity platform. Breadth meant the fraction of unique TCRs that were SARS-CoV-2-associated, whereas depth meant the fraction of total T cells that were SARS-CoV-2-associated. Using the MIRA data, each spike-specific TCR was mapped to the spike region that the TCR reacts to and placed in a CD4 or CD8 class. Log10-transformed breadth and depth values were compared by one-way ANOVA with Sidak's multiple comparisons tests. Drawn from immuneACCESS, this table holds only the in-frame rearrangements with V and J called that TCRdb kept. Clones are partly lost; checked studies trace under half to an unresolved V gene and leave the rest unexplained. From that table come the V and J calls and clone size; the DNA was used to work out D and trimming. This sample comprises 150,000 to 200,000 clones, about 90% of them detected only once. The top ten constitute around 10% of the sample.

The CDR3 holds 12 amino acids from the cysteine to the phenylalanine. Just the 36-base CDR3 DNA is kept, in frame starting at base 1. The germline V gene (reference sequence) yields LNHDA for CDR1 and SQIVND for CDR2. V was cut back by 10 bases and J by 8 bases, leaving a gap of 17 bases between them. In light of the paper, this sample's time point label describes: about 28 days (+/-7) after the second vaccine dose. Because spike-specific TCR depth and breadth did not differ between the two schedules, AZD1222 recipients who got a second dose at roughly 4 weeks were pooled with those who got a second dose at roughly 12 weeks. Samples from vaccinated people were obtained from the UK trials COV001 and COV002, which included a single-blind randomized controlled phase 2/3 trial of AZD1222 (ChAdOx1 nCoV-19) in healthy adults. For TCRbeta chain sequencing, PBMC samples were collected from trial participants at day 0 and at day 28 after the second dose.

This record belongs to a study of T cell responses to AZD1222 COVID-19 vaccine (dated by TCRdb to the early 2020s). Background on the whole study: A total of 230 to 250 trial participants underwent TCR sequencing, of whom about 200 had received two doses of AZD1222 and 26 had received two doses of the MenACWY control vaccine. Trial participants were enrolled into age subgroups of 18-55, 56-69 and 70-plus years, which contained 148, 28 and 57 TCR-sequenced participants, respectively. What the authors observed across the whole study: Because no day 14 peak-response samples were available, repertoires were characterized only after the peak T cell response. Participants were mostly white British and included more females than males, and it was suggested by the authors that clonal diversity may have been underestimated. Conclusions about previously exposed vaccinees are limited, since just a handful of AZD1222 recipients were seropositive for SARS-CoV-2 at baseline. After two AZD1222 doses, both the breadth and the depth of spike-specific TCRs were significantly higher than at day 0 and than in MenACWY recipients. Reportedly, almost half of the unique spike-specific TCRs recognized epitopes lying outside the regions that are mutated in the B.1.351 and B.1.1.7 variants. CD4 TCRs associated with the vaccine covered the entire spike protein, and the dominant responses were in regions 160-218 and 743-854. The 56-69-year group was small, and its depth increase did not reach significance, likely because of low power.

Here the chain combines TRBV19 and TRBJ1-1; perhaps TRBD1 is the D gene, with 6 bases matching. The sample consisted of peripheral blood, taken 28 days after the second AZD1222 dose. The receptor's source is an adult who received the AZD1222 COVID-19 vaccine. The CDR3 region reads CATRDTRSEAFF. The bases are TGTGCCACCAGGGACACGCGCTCAGAAGCTTTCTTT.